The 2 T cell receptor beta chains in this list originate from one sample, sequenced in a study of cytomegalovirus exposure and HLA in healthy donors. The study ran its PCR with 60 Vbeta and 13 Jbeta primers. The method was immunoSEQ multiplex PCR; TCRdb's version includes in-frame clones alone and lacks a portion of them. There are 150,000 to 200,000 clones in the sample; nearly 80% occur only once, and approximately 5.4% lies in the top ten. Sequencing was carried out using PBMCs. Source of these receptors: a woman aged 30 to 39 in good health and CMV-seropositive.

This clone was recorded once. CDR3 nucleotide sequence: TGTGCCAGCAGTTACACAGGGCCTGGAAACACCATATATTTT. Amino acid sequence: CASSYTGPGNTIYF. The genes are TRBV6-5 and TRBJ1-3, with D possibly TRBD1 on 6 matching bases. V lost 2 bases and J 2 bases, leaving 7 bases between the germline ends. There are 14 residues in the CDR3. Germline values: CDR1 MNHEY, CDR2 SVGAGI.

Of note for this clone: Mismatch with germline at one junction end may stem from a read error. This rearrangement joins TRBV5-4 to TRBJ2-2; D unresolved. CDR3 length: 12 amino acids. Germline V gene sequence: CDR1 SGHNT, CDR2 YYREEE (reference sequence). The CDR3 sequence is CVSSLRSGELFF. The CDR3 nucleotides are TGTGTCAGCAGCTTGAGGAGCGGGGAGCTGTTTTTT.